This T cell receptor (beta chain) is from a study of Ad26.COV2.S vaccination and SARS-CoV-2 variants. CDR1 and CDR2 (germline): MDHEN, SYDVKM. The CDR3 contains 13 residues. V was shortened by 8 bases and J by 1 base, with 8 bases between the two germline ends. Assay used: immunoSEQ multiplex PCR; TCRdb lists only in-frame clones, some missing. The sample consists of 180,000 or so clones, around 88% of them appearing once. Study observations and caveats: Similar non-spike TCR breadth was observed in recipients of vaccine and of placebo. Substantial post-vaccination breadth of spike-specific CD8+ and CD4+ T cell responses was reported.

Concerning this clone: Its antigen is not identified.

The input for sequencing was peripheral blood, taken after recovery from COVID-19. The clonotype originates from a human donor who had recovered from COVID-19. The rearrangement links TRBV28 to TRBJ2-2, with D possibly TRBD2 on 5 matching bases. The CDR3 spells CASQLGNTGELFF. For the CDR3, the DNA is TGTGCCAGCCAACTAGGGAACACCGGGGAGCTGTTTTTT.